This T cell receptor beta chain was profiled in a study of CD8 T cells in Susac syndrome. In the study overall: When blood was collected, patients with Susac syndrome were therapy-naive, were taking corticosteroids, or were receiving intravenous immunoglobulin alone.

Random hexamers were used to reverse transcribe an amount of 0.5 to 1 ug RNA. The authors amplified TCR beta CDR3 across 54 Vbeta and 13 Jbeta using immunoSEQ multiplex PCR. TCRdb re-called the immunoSEQ multiplex PCR reads with MiXCR, one entry per CDR3 protein. The sample shows under 200,000 distinct CDR3 sequences, more than 85% of them seen only once. V gave up 3 bases and J gave up 3 bases; unmatched junction bases: 14. The CDR3 has 17 residues. CDR1 is MGHRA, CDR2 YSYEKL, per germline. The genes are TRBV4-1 and TRBJ2-7; 7 bases are a match to TRBD1. The receptor comes from a human donor with Susac syndrome. Specimen: CD8+ T cells from PBMCs. As DNA, the CDR3 is TGCGCCAGCAGCCACTCCTCCGAGGGGGCCAGGTACTACGAGCAGTACTTC. It translates to CASSHSSEGARYYEQYF.